The 30 T cell receptor beta chains listed next were all sequenced from one sample in a study of PD-L1 blockade in urothelial cancer. Clones were read by immunoSEQ multiplex PCR, and TCRdb kept only the in-frame ones, dropping some. The table shows 40,000 or so clones, with approximately 78% occurring only once. Documented time point: peripheral blood 6 weeks after treatment start. This specimen consisted of PBMCs, obtained around atezolizumab (anti-PD-L1) treatment. The receptors here all came from a man aged 60-69 years with urothelial cancer.

V gene TRBV9 combines with J gene TRBJ1-2; possibly TRBD1 for D (5 bases). CDR3 size: 15 residues. The V gene lost 0 bases and the J gene lost 2 bases, with 11 bases spanning the gap. Germline-derived CDR1 and CDR2 are SGDLS and YYNGEE. The CDR3 nucleotides are TGTGCCAGCAGCGTAGAAGGCAGGGCCAACTATGGCTACACCTTC. This gives the protein CASSVEGRANYGYTF.

The chain joins TRBV9 to TRBJ2-1, with 14 bases matching TRBD2. CDR3 length: 17 residues. Germline V lookup: CDR1 SGDLS, CDR2 YYNGEE. The V gene end was trimmed by 4 bases and the J gene end by 6 bases; junction bases not matched to a gene: 9. The CDR3 nucleotides are TGTGCCAGCAGCAAGACTAGCGGGGGGGCCGTCCGCAATGAGCAGTTCTTC. It encodes CASSKTSGGAVRNEQFF.

The chain combines TRBV2 with TRBJ2-5, with D unresolved. Germline V lookup: CDR1 SNHLY, CDR2 FYNNEI. There are 12 residues in the CDR3. With 11 bases removed from V and 2 bases from J, the gap between germline ends came to 12 bases. CDR3 protein: CAGSTAQETQYF. CDR3 DNA: TGTGCCGGCTCGACTGCGCAAGAGACCCAGTACTTC. The full variable domain, rest sourced from reference TRBV2 and TRBJ2-5, is EPEVTQTPSHQVTQMGQEVILRCVPISNHLYFYWYRQILGQKVEFLVSFYNNEISEKSEIFDDQFSVERPDGSNFTLKIRSTKLEDSAMYFCAGSTAQETQYFGPGTRLLVL.

The V call is TRBV18, the J call TRBJ1-6; possibly TRBD1 for D (5 bases). The V gene's germline CDR1 is KGHSH and CDR2 LQKENI. The length of the CDR3 is 15 residues. V gave up 2 bases and J gave up 8 bases, with 13 bases separating them. CDR3 loop: CASSPIGAVDSPLHF. As DNA, the CDR3 is TGTGCCAGCTCACCAATTGGGGCAGTTGATTCACCCCTCCACTTT.

The V gene is TRBV29-1, the J gene TRBJ2-3, with 10 bases fitting TRBD2. The ends lost 7 bases at V and 3 bases at J; junction bases unmatched: 7. CDR1 and CDR2 (germline): SQVTM, ANQGSEA. The CDR3 is 14 amino acids. The CDR3 region has the DNA TGCAGCGATCAGCGGGGGGGCCGTACAGATACGCAGTATTTT. This gives the protein CSDQRGGRTDTQYF.

Written as DNA, the CDR3 is TGTGCCAGCAGCCCCCGAGGCGGGACGGGACCCTACGAGCAGTACTTC. As protein: CASSPRGGTGPYEQYF. V usage is TRBV7-2 and J usage is TRBJ2-7, with D perhaps TRBD2 (6 bases). The length of the CDR3 is 16 residues. V was clipped by 5 bases and J by 2 bases, with 19 bases between them. CDR1 is SGHTA and CDR2 is FQGNSA in the germline V gene.

V and J are TRBV6-4 and TRBJ2-1, with TRBD2 as a possible D gene (6 bases). CDR3 length: 15 amino acids. V gave up 0 bases and J gave up 9 bases, with 15 bases separating them. The germline V gene has CDR1 MRHNA and CDR2 SNTAGT. The CDR3 loop reads CASSDSGATGGEQFF. Here the CDR3 DNA reads TGTGCCAGCAGTGACTCCGGGGCTACCGGGGGTGAGCAGTTCTTC.

The CDR3 DNA reads TGTGCCAGCAGCGCGACTAGCGGGGTTCCAGATACGCAGTATTTT. This gives the protein CASSATSGVPDTQYF. This chain joins TRBV2 and TRBJ2-3, with 11 bases aligning to TRBD2. The CDR3 spans 15 residues. The J segment lost 4 bases and the V segment lost 6 bases, leaving 6 bases of the junction unmatched. The germline gives CDR1 SNHLY, CDR2 FYNNEI.

This rearrangement joins TRBV28 to TRBJ1-2, with 10 bases that match TRBD1. Unmatched junction bases numbered 8, after V lost 6 bases and J lost 7 bases. This CDR3 is built from 14 residues. The germline V gene encodes CDR1 MDHEN and CDR2 SYDVKM. The CDR3 bases are TGTGCCAGCAGACCGACAGGGGGCGCCGGTGGCTACACCTTC. Its protein product is CASRPTGGAGGYTF.

The chain joins TRBV29-1 to TRBJ1-6; 7 positions agree with TRBD1. The CDR3 is 15 residues long. The V segment lost 5 bases and the J segment 1 base; nucleotides outside the gene matches: 5. CDR1 and CDR2 from the germline V gene are SQVTM and ANQGSEA. CDR3 sequence reads: CSVQTGASYNSPLHF. The CDR3 region has the DNA TGCAGCGTTCAAACAGGGGCGTCCTATAATTCACCCCTCCACTTT. The full variable domain, in which reference TRBV29-1 and TRBJ1-6 provide the parts outside the CDR3, is SAVISQKPSRDICQRGTSLTIQCQVDSQVTMMFWYRQQPGQSLTLIATANQGSEATYESGFVIDKFPISRPNLTFSTLTVSNMSPEDSSIYLCSVQTGASYNSPLHFGNGTRLTVT.

The CDR3 bases are TGTGCCAGCAGCCCCGGGACAGGGAGACCTGGGGCCAACGTCCTGACTTTC. Amino acid sequence: CASSPGTGRPGANVLTF. V usage is TRBV7-2 and J usage is TRBJ2-6; TRBD1 aligns across 9 bases. The CDR3 runs 17 residues. The junction had 7 bases not matched to a gene; V was cut back by 5 bases and J by 2 bases. Germline assignment: CDR1 SGHTA and CDR2 FQGNSA.

This chain uses TRBV4-2 with TRBJ1-3; 7 positions agree with TRBD1. The length of the CDR3 is 16 residues. V lost 0 bases, J lost 4 bases, and 6 bases stayed unmatched. Germline CDR1 is LGHNA and CDR2 is YNFKEQ. This CDR3 reads CASSQDSGTAGNTIYF. The CDR3 DNA follows: TGTGCCAGCAGCCAAGATTCTGGGACAGCGGGAAACACCATATATTTT.

V gene TRBV30 combines with J gene TRBJ2-1; D unresolved. V lost 5 bases and J lost 8, with 10 bases in between. The CDR3 has 11 residues. Looked up from germline, CDR1 is GTSNPN and CDR2 is SVGIG (reference sequence). The CDR3 DNA reads as TGTGCCTGGGGTCCTAGTCATGAGCAGTTCTTC. This encodes CAWGPSHEQFF.

This chain joins TRBV2 and TRBJ1-6; D is perhaps TRBD1 (5 bases). The V and J ends lost 6 bases and 2 bases respectively, with 8 bases between them. The CDR3 covers 14 residues. CDR1 is SNHLY and CDR2 is FYNNEI in the germline V gene. The DNA for the CDR3 is TGTGCCAGCAGAAGACAGCCCTATAATTCACCCCTCCACTTT. It specifies CASRRQPYNSPLHF. The full variable domain, its missing parts supplied by reference TRBV2 and TRBJ1-6, is EPEVTQTPSHQVTQMGQEVILRCVPISNHLYFYWYRQILGQKVEFLVSFYNNEISEKSEIFDDQFSVERPDGSNFTLKIRSTKLEDSAMYFCASRRQPYNSPLHFGNGTRLTVT.

The CDR3 sequence: CASSYGGEETQYF. The CDR3, as DNA: TGTGCCAGCAGTTACGGGGGGGAGGAGACCCAGTACTTC. This sequence joins TRBV5-5 and TRBJ2-5; 8 bases match TRBD2. The CDR3 length is 13 residues. After removal of 5 bases from V and 5 bases from J, the junction contained 5 bases not matched to a gene. Germline values: CDR1 SGHKS, CDR2 YYEKEE (reference sequence).

The chain is built from TRBV2 and TRBJ1-2; 10 positions agree with TRBD1. Germline trimming cut 6 bases from V and 2 bases from J; bases unmatched to any gene: 18. Germline CDR1 is SNHLY and CDR2 is FYNNEI. The CDR3 is made up of 19 amino acids. The CDR3 DNA follows: TGTGCCAGCAGCCTACCTACCGGGACAGGGGATAACATCAACTATGGCTACACCTTC. Translated: CASSLPTGTGDNINYGYTF.

J is TRBJ1-1 and V is TRBV5-4; 7 bases fit TRBD1. The junction had 10 bases not matched to a gene; V was cut back by 1 base and J by 4 bases. CDR1 SGHNT and CDR2 YYREEE come from the germline V gene (reference sequence). This CDR3 is 16 amino acids long. The CDR3 coding sequence is TGTGCCAGCAGCTTGTTCTCAGGGGGACAGAGCACTGAAGCTTTCTTT. It translates to CASSLFSGGQSTEAFF. Full variable domain (outside the CDR3, taken from reference TRBV5-4 and TRBJ1-1): ETGVTQSPTHLIKTRGQQVTLRCSSQSGHNTVSWYQQALGQGPQFIFQYYREEENGRGNFPPRFSGLQFPNYSSELNVNALELDDSALYLCASSLFSGGQSTEAFFGQGTRLTVV.

The J gene is TRBJ2-7, the V gene TRBV5-1, with 8 positions matching TRBD2. CDR1 SGHRS and CDR2 YFSETQ come from the germline V gene. The CDR3 has 15 amino acids. V lost 1 base and J lost 0; bases outside the gene matches: 3. CDR3 sequence: CASSLSRGGSYEQYF. The CDR3 DNA sequence: TGCGCCAGCAGCTTGTCCCGGGGGGGCTCCTACGAGCAGTACTTC.

This chain links TRBV28 with TRBJ1-3; a possible D gene is TRBD1 (5 bases). CDR3 length: 16 amino acids. V lost 4 bases to trimming and J lost 1 base, with 14 bases between them. CDR1 is MDHEN, CDR2 SYDVKM, per germline. CDR3: CASSSLRGISGNTIYF. The CDR3 bases are TGTGCCAGCAGTTCCCTTCGGGGGATTTCTGGAAACACCATATATTTT.

Only one count was recorded for this clone. The rearrangement joins TRBV18 to TRBJ2-3; D gene uncertain. This CDR3 has 12 residues. The V end lost 6 bases, the J end lost 1 base, and 5 bases lay between the germline ends. Per germline, CDR1 KGHSH and CDR2 LQKENI. The CDR3 reads CASSSGTDTQYF. The CDR3 bases are TGTGCCAGCTCCTCAGGCACAGATACGCAGTATTTT. Combining the CDR3 with reference TRBV18 and TRBJ2-3 gives the whole variable domain NAGVMQNPRHLVRRRGQEARLRCSPMKGHSHVYWYRQLPEEGLKFMVYLQKENIIDESGMPKERFSAEFPKEGPSILRIQQVVRGDSAAYFCASSSGTDTQYFGPGTRLTVL.

The chain carries TRBV18 and TRBJ1-5, with 8 bases aligning to TRBD1. The CDR3 sequence is 17 residues long. Germline assignment: CDR1 KGHSH and CDR2 LQKENI. The junction had 6 bases not matched to a gene; V was cut back by 2 bases and J by 0 bases. The CDR3 bases are TGTGCCAGCTCACCATACAGGGGGGGTGGTAGCAATCAGCCCCAGCATTTT. Its protein product is CASSPYRGGGSNQPQHF.

The rearrangement uses TRBV7-2 and TRBJ2-2; weak D call: TRBD1 (7 bases). Trimming took 7 bases from V and 3 from J, leaving 15 bases between them. Germline CDR1 reads SGHTA; CDR2 reads FQGNSA. The CDR3 spans 15 residues. The chain's CDR3 is CASIPRRGDTGELFF. In nucleotides, the CDR3 is TGTGCCAGCATCCCACGCAGGGGGGACACCGGGGAGCTGTTTTTT.

This clone was picked up a small number of times. V usage is TRBV6-1 and J usage is TRBJ2-7, with 9 bases matching TRBD1. CDR3 size: 14 residues. The V segment lost 7 bases and the J segment 0 bases; nucleotides outside the gene matches: 4. Germline lookup yields CDR1 MNHNS and CDR2 SASEGT. CDR3 sequence: CASKETGGSYEQYF. CDR3 coding DNA: TGTGCCAGCAAGGAGACAGGGGGCTCCTACGAGCAGTACTTC.

This clone was counted a single time. V is TRBV6-1 and J is TRBJ2-7; D remains ambiguous. There are 15 residues in the CDR3. V lost 0 bases and J 2 bases, leaving 11 bases between the germline ends. Germline CDR1 and CDR2: MNHNS and SASEGT. CDR3: CASSEALLSAYEQYF. In DNA form, the CDR3 reads TGTGCCAGCAGTGAAGCCCTCCTCTCAGCCTACGAGCAGTACTTC.

The rearrangement joins TRBV6-4 to TRBJ2-3; D is possibly TRBD2 (6 bases). Per the germline V gene, CDR1 is MRHNA and CDR2 is SNTAGT. V lost 6 bases and J 0 bases, leaving 10 bases between the germline ends. CDR3 length equals 14 residues. DNA of the CDR3: TGTGCCAGCAGCCCTAGCGCGAGCACAGATACGCAGTATTTT. It is translated as CASSPSASTDTQYF.

This chain uses TRBV19 with TRBJ2-7; 9 nucleotides agree with TRBD1. After removal of 5 bases from V and 7 bases from J, the junction contained 6 bases not matched to a gene. This CDR3 has 13 residues. CDR1 and CDR2 (germline): LNHDA, SQIVND (reference sequence). The CDR3 spells CASSPGTGTEQYF. CDR3 sequence (DNA): TGTGCCAGTAGTCCAGGGACAGGGACAGAGCAGTACTTC.

The rearrangement links TRBV19 to TRBJ1-5; perhaps TRBD1 as D (6 bases). The germline V gene has CDR1 LNHDA and CDR2 SQIVND (reference sequence). The CDR3 spans 13 residues. V was clipped by 7 bases and J by 7 bases, with 14 bases between them. CDR3 sequence reads: CASNTGPGQPQHF. As DNA, the CDR3 is TGTGCCAGTAATACAGGGCCCGGCCAGCCCCAGCATTTT. Supplemented by reference TRBV19 and TRBJ1-5, the full variable domain reads DGGITQSPKYLFRKEGQNVTLSCEQNLNHDAMYWYRQDPGQGLRLIYYSQIVNDFQKGDIAEGYSVSREKKESFPLTVTSAQKNPTAFYLCASNTGPGQPQHFGDGTRLSIL.

This chain joins TRBV9 and TRBJ2-1; perhaps TRBD2 as D (6 bases). The germline V gene has CDR1 SGDLS and CDR2 YYNGEE. The CDR3 totals 13 residues. V lost 4 bases and J 10 bases, leaving 15 bases between the germline ends. CDR3 DNA: TGTGCCAGCAGCACCGTTCGGGACTCCGAGCAGTTCTTC. It codes for CASSTVRDSEQFF.

This clone was seen only a few times. The chain couples TRBV6-1 to TRBJ2-7; 10 bases match TRBD1. The J segment lost 9 bases and the V segment lost 2 bases, leaving 7 bases of the junction unmatched. The germline V gene has CDR1 MNHNS and CDR2 SASEGT. This CDR3 region has 14 residues. The chain's CDR3 is CASSENLGQGWQYF. The CDR3, as DNA: TGTGCCAGCAGTGAAAATCTGGGACAGGGGTGGCAGTACTTC.

The CDR3 DNA is TGTGCCAGCAGCCAAGCGGGCGAGCAGTACTTC. Its protein is CASSQAGEQYF. The chain recombines TRBV7-2 with TRBJ2-7; possible D gene TRBD2, 6 bases. The V gene's germline CDR1 is SGHTA and CDR2 FQGNSA. Trimming left V 5 bases short and J 6 bases short, with 8 bases between. The length of the CDR3 is 11 residues.